This TCR beta chain was identified during a study of tumor and adjacent non-tumor tissue in lung cancer. Study-wide context: Patients were aged about 30 to 76, nine to eleven men and roughly 5 women, stage I to III. Study-wide points: Shorter survival was associated with higher TCR diversity in tumors. Normal lung showed higher cumulative top 100 clone frequency than tumor.

A modified ARM-PCR protocol with three rounds of nested PCR amplified TCRbeta. TCRdb ran MiXCR on the multiplex PCR reads and lists one entry per CDR3 protein. The repertoire consists of 81,000 or so distinct CDR3 sequences, with approximately 81% occurring once and the leading ten covering approximately 55%. CDR1 MDHEN and CDR2 SYDVKM come from the germline V gene. There are 14 residues in the CDR3. Trimming shortened V by 6 bases and J by 7 bases, and 13 bases separated the two germline ends. This clonotype was picked up one time. The antigen is undetermined. A much larger clone differs by one base, so this may be a read error. RNA was extracted from bulk tissue without any cell sorting. The normal lung tissue was taken more than 3 cm from the tumor edge.

Sequenced: distant non-tumor lung tissue. This sequence was found in a man aged 60 to 75 with non-small cell lung cancer. The chain is built from TRBV28 and TRBJ1-6; D is uncertain. The CDR3 spells CASRSGVVNSPLHF. For the CDR3, the DNA is TGTGCCAGCAGAAGTGGAGTGGTGAATTCACCCCTCCACTTT. The full variable domain, rest sourced from reference TRBV28 and TRBJ1-6, is DVKVTQSSRYLVKRTGEKVFLECVQDMDHENMFWYRQDPGLGLRLIYFSYDVKMKEKGDIPEGYSVSREKKERFSLILESASTNQTSMYLCASRSGVVNSPLHFGNGTRLTVT.